This TCR beta chain was sequenced for a study of shared clonotypes between healthy human individuals. Study conclusions and caveats: Naive CD4 clonotypes were shared across a few donors at 4.5% to 6.5%. Few donors limited the genetic and exposure-history diversity represented. Shared clonotypes across all four donors exceeded non-shared ones in generation probability. Sampling was confined to blood; repertoires within tissues likely differ.

Germline V gene sequence: CDR1 MNHEY, CDR2 SVGAGI. The V gene lost 2 bases and the J gene lost 4 bases, with 12 bases spanning the gap. The CDR3 extends over 14 amino acids. Method: immunoSEQ multiplex PCR; TCRdb's copy keeps in-frame clones and lacks some. The table includes around 1,900,000 clones, roughly 95% detected once. Comments on this clone: The target antigen is unknown.

Only CD45RO-negative cells positively selected for CCR7 counted as naive CD8 cells, so terminally differentiated effector memory CD45RA+ cells were excluded. Sequenced sample: naive CD8+ T cells from PBMCs. This receptor was identified in a man between 18 and 35 years old in good health. Some clones in this sample may be carry-over from other donors' samples. The chain couples TRBV6-5 to TRBJ2-7; D might be TRBD1 (6 bases). This CDR3 is CASSYLGQQYEQYF. The CDR3 bases are TGTGCCAGCAGTTACCTCGGACAGCAATACGAGCAGTACTTC.